These 25 T cell receptor beta chains came from one sample sequenced in a study of long-term antiretroviral therapy in people with HIV (dated by TCRdb to between 2021 and 2022). The immunoSEQ hsTCRB v3.0 assay was used at survey level resolution to sequence the TRB variable region. As stored in TCRdb, this immuneACCESS dataset retains in-frame rearrangements with V and J assigned. A fraction of the clones does not appear; measured against another copy, unresolved V genes explain less than half of the discrepancy, and the remainder lacks a known reason. The sample yields over 25,000 clones; 85% to 95% were counted once. Under 13% of the sample comes from the top ten. The source was unsorted PBMCs, collected 6.2 years after starting antiretroviral therapy. The receptors were sampled from a man aged 35-49 years with HIV.

V gene TRBV9 combines with J gene TRBJ1-6; 7 bases align to TRBD1. V lost 2 bases and J lost 6; bases outside the gene matches: 8. The CDR3 has 16 amino acids. Germline loops: CDR1 SGDLS, CDR2 YYNGEE. CDR3 coding DNA: TGTGCCAGCAGCGTGGGAACAACAGGGGTTAATTCACCCCTCCACTTT. This codes for CASSVGTTGVNSPLHF.

The count of this clone is one. This chain uses TRBV27 with TRBJ2-1; D gene uncertain. The length of the CDR3 is 13 residues. Per the germline V gene, CDR1 is MNHEY and CDR2 is SMNVEV (reference sequence). V was shortened by 5 bases and J by 6 bases, with 11 bases between the two germline ends. The CDR3 sequence is CASSPFFGNEQFF. The CDR3 region has the DNA TGTGCCAGCAGTCCTTTCTTCGGCAATGAGCAGTTCTTC.

The rearrangement uses TRBV19 and TRBJ2-1; TRBD1 agrees at 9 bases. The CDR3 is 15 residues long. Germline CDR1 LNHDA, CDR2 SQIVND (reference sequence). Trimming removed 2 bases from V and 3 bases from J; junction bases left unmatched: 2. The CDR3 bases are TGTGCCAGTAGTATAAGACAGGGGGGCTACAATGAGCAGTTCTTC. Amino acids: CASSIRQGGYNEQFF.

V usage is TRBV7-9 and J usage is TRBJ1-6; possible D gene TRBD1, 6 bases. Per the germline V gene, CDR1 is SEHNR and CDR2 is FQNEAQ (reference sequence). V dropped 5 bases and J dropped 15 bases, with 20 bases sitting between them. The length of the CDR3 is 14 residues. The CDR3 reads CASSPEGGWGHLHF. Here the CDR3 DNA reads TGTGCCAGCAGCCCCGAGGGGGGGTGGGGACACCTCCACTTT.

The V call is TRBV29-1, the J call TRBJ2-7; D possibly corresponds to TRBD2 (7 bases). Trimming removed 4 bases from V and 3 bases from J, with 13 bases in between. Germline V lookup: CDR1 SQVTM, CDR2 ANQGSEA. This CDR3 has 13 amino acids. The CDR3 coding sequence is TGCAGCGTTGTGGACGGGGGGCTCTACGAGCAGTACTTC. It codes for CSVVDGGLYEQYF.

This clone was detected once. The chain combines TRBV7-9 with TRBJ2-3; 8 bases line up with TRBD2. Germline-derived CDR1 and CDR2 are SEHNR and FQNEAQ (reference sequence). There are 16 residues in the CDR3. The J segment lost 7 bases and the V segment lost 4 bases, leaving 13 bases of the junction unmatched. Here the CDR3 DNA reads TGTGCCAGCAGCTACGTGACTAGCGCCCTTTTGAATACGCAGTATTTT. It encodes CASSYVTSALLNTQYF.

This chain links TRBV19 with TRBJ1-1, with D unresolved. The CDR3 totals 13 residues. Germline V gives CDR1 LNHDA, CDR2 SQIVND (reference sequence). Trimming took off 5 bases at V and 1 base at J, with 8 bases between the two ends. The DNA of the CDR3 is TGTGCCAGTAGTGCGACGGGGAACACTGAAGCTTTCTTT. It is translated as CASSATGNTEAFF.

V is TRBV6-5 and J is TRBJ2-2; D possibly uses TRBD1 or TRBD2 (6 bases each). Trimming stripped 0 bases from V and 2 bases from J, with 10 bases between. Germline CDR1 is MNHEY and CDR2 is SVGAGI. CDR3 length: 16 residues. The CDR3 DNA is TGTGCCAGCAGTTACTCCTCGGGGGCTAACACCGGGGAGCTGTTTTTT. Protein sequence: CASSYSSGANTGELFF.

The chain carries TRBV29-1 and TRBJ1-2; D gene uncertain. Germline values: CDR1 SQVTM, CDR2 ANQGSEA. The CDR3 covers 11 residues. The V and J ends lost 2 bases and 6 bases respectively, with 7 bases between them. The chain's CDR3 is CSVESGNGYTF. For the CDR3, the DNA is TGCAGCGTTGAATCCGGGAATGGCTACACCTTC.

The CDR3: CASSINGGETQYF. The CDR3 bases are TGTGCCAGTAGTATCAATGGGGGGGAGACCCAGTACTTC. The J gene is TRBJ2-5, the V gene TRBV19; maybe TRBD2 (6 bases). CDR3 size: 13 residues. CDR1 and CDR2 from the germline V gene are LNHDA and SQIVND (reference sequence). Trimming pared 3 bases from V and 5 bases from J, leaving 10 bases between.

The rearrangement joins TRBV5-1 to TRBJ1-2; D gene ambiguous. CDR3 length: 13 amino acids. The V end was cut by 5 bases, the J end by 7 bases, with 15 bases between. The germline V gene has CDR1 SGHRS and CDR2 YFSETQ. The CDR3 DNA follows: TGCGCCAGCAGGCCGGACCGCGCTTCTGGCTACACCTTC. It codes for CASRPDRASGYTF.

The chain uses TRBV7-3 and TRBJ2-6, with D hard to call. Trimming cost V 4 bases and J 2 bases, with 12 bases left between them. This CDR3 contains 16 residues. CDR1 is SGHTA and CDR2 is FQGTGA in the germline V gene. In DNA, the CDR3 is TGTGCCAGCAGCTCGCCGCTTCCCACTGGGGCCAACGTCCTGACTTTC. This sequence encodes CASSSPLPTGANVLTF.

The genes are TRBV4-3 and TRBJ2-7; unclear D gene. The CDR3 spans 15 residues. V was cut by 1 base and J by 0 bases, with 10 bases left in between. Germline CDR1 and CDR2: LGHNA and YSLEER. In nucleotides, the CDR3 is TGCGCCAGCAGCCAAGGTCAGACAAGCTCCTACGAGCAGTACTTC. Translation gives CASSQGQTSSYEQYF.

The gene calls are TRBV4-2 and TRBJ1-5; 9 nucleotides agree with TRBD1. With 4 bases clipped from V and 2 bases from J, the junction kept 9 bases outside the gene matches. The CDR3 runs 17 residues. Per the germline V gene, CDR1 is LGHNA and CDR2 is YNFKEQ. For the CDR3, the DNA is TGTGCCAGCAGCCCATCCACAGGGGGCTGGGGCAATCAGCCCCAGCATTTT. This translates into CASSPSTGGWGNQPQHF.

The rearrangement uses TRBV28 and TRBJ1-4; D is unresolved. The germline V gene encodes CDR1 MDHEN and CDR2 SYDVKM. Trimming stripped 3 bases from V and 0 bases from J, with 8 bases between. The CDR3 totals 15 residues. The CDR3 reads CASSFQGPTNEKLFF. The DNA for the CDR3 is TGTGCCAGCAGTTTTCAAGGGCCAACTAATGAAAAACTGTTTTTT. The full variable domain, in which reference TRBV28 and TRBJ1-4 provide the parts outside the CDR3, is DVKVTQSSRYLVKRTGEKVFLECVQDMDHENMFWYRQDPGLGLRLIYFSYDVKMKEKGDIPEGYSVSREKKERFSLILESASTNQTSMYLCASSFQGPTNEKLFFGSGTQLSVL.

The chain links TRBV5-1 to TRBJ2-3; TRBD2 agrees at 16 bases. Per germline, CDR1 SGHRS and CDR2 YFSETQ. This CDR3 is built from 18 residues. The V and J ends lost 0 bases and 4 bases, in that order; junction bases with no gene match: 5. The CDR3 region has the DNA TGCGCCAGCAGCTTGGAGGGACTAGCGGGGGGGCACCCAGATACGCAGTATTTT. Protein product: CASSLEGLAGGHPDTQYF.

CDR3 sequence: CASRKGQGSYEQYF. Here the CDR3 DNA reads TGTGCCAGTAGAAAGGGACAGGGTTCCTACGAGCAGTACTTC. This chain connects TRBV2 to TRBJ2-7, with 9 positions matching TRBD1. This CDR3 contains 14 residues. The junction had 7 bases not matched to a gene; V was cut back by 9 bases and J by 1 base. Germline-derived CDR1 and CDR2 are SNHLY and FYNNEI.

This clone was picked up one time. The chain recombines TRBV6-6 with TRBJ2-1; D is unresolved. This CDR3 contains 15 residues. Germline V gives CDR1 MNHNY, CDR2 SVGAGI (reference sequence). V was cut by 5 bases and J by 0 bases, with 11 bases left in between. Here the CDR3 reads CASSTVASSYNEQFF. Written as DNA, the CDR3 is TGTGCCAGCAGTACGGTAGCTTCCTCCTACAATGAGCAGTTCTTC.

The chain recombines TRBV28 with TRBJ1-2, with D unclear. The length of the CDR3 is 13 residues. Germline CDR1 is MDHEN and CDR2 is SYDVKM. Trimming removed 5 bases at V and 2 bases at J, with 9 bases between. The CDR3 loop is CASSRGRNYGYTF. CDR3 nucleotide sequence: TGTGCCAGCAGTCGTGGACGGAACTATGGCTACACCTTC.

The chain recombines TRBV5-8 with TRBJ2-2, with TRBD1 matching 7 bases. V was clipped by 4 bases and J by 5 bases; unmatched bases: 8. CDR3 length equals 15 residues. Looked up from germline, CDR1 is SGHTS and CDR2 is YDEGEE. The CDR3 loop is CASSPTGFLTGELFF. In nucleotides, the CDR3 is TGTGCCAGCAGCCCGACAGGGTTTTTAACCGGGGAGCTGTTTTTT.

This clone appeared once. This chain links TRBV7-9 with TRBJ1-1; D remains ambiguous. The CDR3 extends over 14 amino acids. Trimming removed 2 bases from V and 0 bases from J, with 7 bases in between. CDR1 and CDR2 from the germline V gene are SEHNR and FQNEAQ (reference sequence). The CDR3 loop reads CASSLKALNTEAFF. Here the CDR3 DNA reads TGTGCCAGCAGCTTAAAAGCATTGAACACTGAAGCTTTCTTT.

The rearrangement joins TRBV25-1 to TRBJ2-6; a possible D gene is TRBD2 (6 bases). CDR1 is MGHDK, CDR2 SYGVNS, per germline. The germline V and J ends were trimmed by 3 bases and 0 bases, with 12 bases remaining between them. CDR3 length: 17 amino acids. The chain's CDR3 is CASSERGLNSGANVLTF. The CDR3 bases are TGTGCCAGCAGTGAGCGGGGCCTTAACTCTGGGGCCAACGTCCTGACTTTC.

The V gene is TRBV6-5, the J gene TRBJ1-5; TRBD1 agrees at 8 bases. CDR3 length: 14 residues. V lost 2 bases to trimming and J lost 5 bases; unmatched junction nucleotides: 2. Germline CDR1 MNHEY, CDR2 SVGAGI. The CDR3 DNA sequence: TGTGCCAGCAGTTACAGGACAGGGTATCAGCCCCAGCATTTT. Its translation is CASSYRTGYQPQHF.

The chain combines TRBV9 with TRBJ1-4; possible D gene TRBD1, 5 bases. The CDR3 totals 16 residues. V lost 1 base to trimming and J lost 7 bases, with 17 bases between them. Germline CDR1 and CDR2: SGDLS and YYNGEE. CDR3 nucleotides: TGTGCCAGCAGCGTAACCGACCTCCGGGACTCTGAAAAACTGTTTTTT. Its protein product is CASSVTDLRDSEKLFF.

The CDR3 here is CASSISSNGNTEAFF. The CDR3 DNA follows: TGTGCCAGTAGTATCAGTAGTAACGGGAACACTGAAGCTTTCTTT. The chain is built from TRBV19 and TRBJ1-1; D not certain. This CDR3 spans 15 amino acids. CDR1 is LNHDA and CDR2 is SQIVND in the germline V gene (reference sequence). V was trimmed by 3 bases and J by 1 base, leaving 12 bases between them.